This T cell receptor beta chain was observed in a study of blood T cells in healthy people across ages. This CDR3 comprises 15 residues. Germline lookup yields CDR1 WNHNN and CDR2 SYGVQD (reference sequence). Trimming pared 3 bases from V and 4 bases from J, leaving 15 bases between. Together with a sample-barcoded 5' primer, a J-beta primer mix was included in a second PCR lasting about 7 to 11 cycles. From the 5' RACE reads, TCRdb called clonotypes with MiXCR, one entry per CDR3 protein. The table records 850,000 to 1,000,000 distinct CDR3 sequences, roughly half of them present only once. A remark on this clonotype: Antigen specificity is unknown.

Broader study findings: It was the long-lived donors that had more naive CD4+ cells and higher diversity than aged donors.

The rearrangement uses TRBV10-1 and TRBJ1-2; D is perhaps TRBD1 (5 bases). The sample taken for sequencing was blood. This receptor was taken from a woman aged 55-69 years in good health. The CDR3 protein is CASSDGDPLGYGYTF. Written as DNA, the CDR3 is TGCGCCAGCAGTGATGGGGACCCTCTGGGCTATGGCTACACCTTC.